What follows are 24 T cell receptor beta chains derived from one specimen sequenced in a study of cytomegalovirus exposure and HLA in healthy donors (dated by TCRdb to the late 2010s). The library was made by the immunoSEQ multiplex PCR assay. The multiplex PCR relied on a mix of 60 forward primers for TCR Vbeta segments and 13 reverse primers for TCR Jbeta segments. The table comes from immuneACCESS by way of TCRdb, which keeps in-frame sequences with V and J called. Part of the clones is missing from these tables; in studies checked, under half for an unresolved V gene and the rest for unknown reasons. This sample gives under 95,000 clones in total; 75% of them show up just once. Jointly, the top ten make up 2% to 2.5% of the sample. The sample consisted of PBMCs. The receptors were gathered from a man aged 35 to 55 in good health and CMV-seronegative.

Only one count was recorded for this clone. The chain couples TRBV5-1 to TRBJ1-2, with TRBD1 as a possible D gene (6 bases). The germline CDR1 and CDR2 sequences are SGHRS and YFSETQ. The CDR3 is made up of 14 amino acids. V was trimmed by 0 bases and J by 3 bases, leaving 9 bases between them. CDR3 amino acids: CASSLAGVDYGYTF. The CDR3 region has the DNA TGCGCCAGCAGCTTGGCAGGGGTTGACTATGGCTACACCTTC.

Comments on this clone: The junction does not match germline at one end; this may be a read error. The V gene is TRBV7-8, the J gene TRBJ2-1, with TRBD2 identical over 8 bases. This CDR3 comprises 12 residues. Germline CDR1 SGHVS, CDR2 FQNEAQ. The CDR3 loop is CASSPARTSKVF. The CDR3 DNA follows: TGTGCCAGCAGCCCTGCGCGGACTAGCAAGGTCTTC.

The V gene is TRBV19, the J gene TRBJ2-6, with 8 bases matching TRBD1. Looked up from germline, CDR1 is LNHDA and CDR2 is SQIVND (reference sequence). V lost 6 bases to trimming and J lost 2 bases; unmatched junction nucleotides: 6. The CDR3 extends over 16 amino acids. The CDR3 sequence is CASSQGARAGANVLTF. As DNA, the CDR3 is TGTGCCAGTAGCCAGGGGGCGCGGGCTGGGGCCAACGTCCTGACTTTC.

The sample holds a few counts of this clone. The CDR3 DNA reads as TGTGCCAGCAGCCAAGATCGTAGGACAGGGGGGGGGACTGAAGCTTTCTTT. This sequence encodes CASSQDRRTGGGTEAFF. V gene TRBV14 combines with J gene TRBJ1-1, with 10 bases aligning to TRBD1. The CDR3 is 17 amino acids. CDR1 is SGHDN and CDR2 is FVKESK in the germline V gene. V dropped 0 bases and J dropped 5; count of bases not matched to a gene: 9.

This clone was counted between two and nine times. The chain couples TRBV13 to TRBJ2-3; D possibly corresponds to TRBD1 (5 bases). V shed 8 bases and J shed 3 bases, with 12 bases lying between them. Germline V lookup: CDR1 PRHDT, CDR2 FYEKMQ (reference sequence). This CDR3 is 13 amino acids long. CDR3 DNA sequence: TGTGCCAGCCAGGCAGGGTTAACAGATACGCAGTATTTT. This sequence encodes CASQAGLTDTQYF.

V and J are TRBV4-2 and TRBJ2-5; TRBD2 agrees at 13 bases. There are 17 residues in the CDR3. CDR1 LGHNA and CDR2 YNFKEQ come from the germline V gene. V shed 0 bases, J shed 3 bases, and the junction held 4 bases outside the gene matches. The CDR3 here is CASSQDTSGGAEETQYF. In DNA form, the CDR3 reads TGTGCCAGCAGCCAAGATACTAGCGGGGGGGCGGAAGAGACCCAGTACTTC.

The V call is TRBV9, the J call TRBJ2-1; D is perhaps TRBD2 (6 bases). V shed 0 bases and J shed 6 bases, with 10 bases lying between them. The CDR3 runs to 14 residues. Per the germline V gene, CDR1 is SGDLS and CDR2 is YYNGEE. Here the CDR3 reads CASSVGLEGNEQFF. The CDR3 DNA follows: TGTGCCAGCAGCGTAGGACTAGAGGGCAATGAGCAGTTCTTC.

This chain links TRBV6-1 with TRBJ1-5; 8 bases line up with TRBD1. The CDR3 length is 15 residues. Germline V CDR1 and CDR2: MNHNS, SASEGT. The ends lost 4 bases at V and 6 bases at J; junction bases unmatched: 8. This CDR3 reads CASSVMGQAGQPQHF. In nucleotides, the CDR3 is TGTGCCAGCAGTGTTATGGGACAGGCCGGTCAGCCCCAGCATTTT.

J is TRBJ1-3 and V is TRBV6-5; unclear D gene. The CDR3 is made up of 14 amino acids. V was trimmed by 6 bases and J by 0 bases, leaving 9 bases between them. From germline, CDR1 is MNHEY and CDR2 SVGAGI. The CDR3 DNA follows: TGTGCCAGCAGAGCGACGGACTCTGGAAACACCATATATTTT. Its translation is CASRATDSGNTIYF.

The V call is TRBV9, the J call TRBJ1-4, with D perhaps TRBD1 (5 bases). V was trimmed by 1 base and J by 8 bases, leaving 15 bases between them. The CDR3 loop spans 15 amino acids. Germline V lookup: CDR1 SGDLS, CDR2 YYNGEE. The DNA for the CDR3 is TGTGCCAGCAGCGTAATGGGGGGGACGAAGGAAAAACTGTTTTTT. Its protein is CASSVMGGTKEKLFF.

V and J are TRBV30 and TRBJ1-1; 9 bases line up with TRBD1. The CDR3 is 15 residues long. Germline V gene data show CDR1 as GTSNPN and CDR2 as SVGIG (reference sequence). The trim removed 0 bases at V and 11 bases at J, leaving 13 bases unmatched. This CDR3 is CAWSVQGARGFRAFF. The CDR3 DNA is TGTGCCTGGAGTGTACAGGGGGCGAGGGGGTTTCGTGCTTTCTTT. Full variable domain (missing parts from reference TRBV30 and TRBJ1-1): SQTIHQWPATLVQPVGSPLSLECTVEGTSNPNLYWYRQAAGRGLQLLFYSVGIGQISSEVPQNLSASRPQDRQFILSSKKLLLSDSGFYLCAWSVQGARGFRAFFGQGTRLTVV.

The chain has TRBV29-1 and TRBJ2-1; 9 bases agree with TRBD2. The CDR3 extends over 14 amino acids. Trimming removed 4 bases from V and 2 bases from J; junction bases left unmatched: 3. The germline CDR1 and CDR2 sequences are SQVTM and ANQGSEA. The CDR3 protein is CSVGAGGPYNEQFF. In DNA form, the CDR3 reads TGCAGCGTTGGAGCGGGAGGCCCCTACAATGAGCAGTTCTTC.

This clone has just one count. This chain links TRBV28 with TRBJ1-1, with D tentatively TRBD1 (5 bases). Trimming stripped 1 base from V and 4 bases from J, with 19 bases between. This CDR3 has 17 residues. Germline lookup yields CDR1 MDHEN and CDR2 SYDVKM. The CDR3 spells CASSLYGQGRKGTEAFF. CDR3 DNA: TGTGCCAGCAGTTTATATGGTCAGGGAAGGAAGGGCACTGAAGCTTTCTTT. Full variable domain (outside the CDR3, taken from reference TRBV28 and TRBJ1-1): DVKVTQSSRYLVKRTGEKVFLECVQDMDHENMFWYRQDPGLGLRLIYFSYDVKMKEKGDIPEGYSVSREKKERFSLILESASTNQTSMYLCASSLYGQGRKGTEAFFGQGTRLTVV.

The chain has TRBV10-3 and TRBJ2-1; a possible D gene is TRBD2 (6 bases). Between the trimmed V and J ends, which lost 0 bases and 7 bases, there was a span of 10 bases. The CDR3 runs 14 residues. The germline V gene encodes CDR1 ENHRY and CDR2 SYGVKD. In DNA form, the CDR3 reads TGTGCCATCAGTGAGTCGACTCGGGGGAATGAGCAGTTCTTC. Amino acids: CAISESTRGNEQFF.

This chain links TRBV7-2 with TRBJ2-3, with TRBD2 matching over 11 bases. Per the germline V gene, CDR1 is SGHTA and CDR2 is FQGNSA. Trimming cost V 5 bases and J 10 bases; bases outside gene matches: 17. CDR3 length: 17 amino acids. This chain's CDR3 is CASSKDLIAGGARAQYF. For the CDR3, the DNA is TGTGCCAGCAGCAAGGACCTGATAGCGGGAGGGGCCCGTGCGCAGTATTTT.

This chain joins TRBV16 and TRBJ1-5; D unclear. Trimming left V 6 bases short and J 2 bases short, with 8 bases between. CDR3 length equals 13 residues. Germline V gene data show CDR1 as KGHSY and CDR2 as FQNENV. CDR3 loop: CASRGLGNQPQHF. The CDR3 region has the DNA TGTGCCAGCAGAGGACTGGGCAATCAGCCCCAGCATTTT. Combining the CDR3 with reference TRBV16 and TRBJ1-5 gives the whole variable domain GEEVAQTPKHLVRGEGQKAKLYCAPIKGHSYVFWYQQVLKNEFKFLISFQNENVFDETGMPKERFSAKCLPNSPCSLEIQATKLEDSAVYFCASRGLGNQPQHFGDGTRLSIL.

This clone was counted only a few times. The chain has TRBV30 and TRBJ2-1; tentative D call: TRBD2 (6 bases). In germline, CDR1 is GTSNPN, CDR2 SVGIG (reference sequence). This CDR3 region has 13 residues. V was pared by 0 bases and J by 8 bases, with 11 bases between. The CDR3 spells CAWSVSGVYEQFF. The DNA for the CDR3 is TGTGCCTGGAGTGTATCGGGAGTATATGAGCAGTTCTTC.

J is TRBJ2-7 and V is TRBV10-3, with a weak D call TRBD2 (5 bases). The CDR3 has 14 amino acids. Looked up from germline, CDR1 is ENHRY and CDR2 is SYGVKD. Trimming pared 2 bases from V and 5 bases from J, leaving 13 bases between. The CDR3 DNA is TGTGCCATCAGTGAGAACGGGGTTTTCGACGAGCAGTACTTC. Its protein product is CAISENGVFDEQYF.

This rearrangement joins TRBV10-3 to TRBJ1-2; D not certain. The CDR3 is made up of 13 amino acids. From germline, CDR1 is ENHRY and CDR2 SYGVKD. V lost 6 bases, J lost 8 bases, and 16 bases lay in between. The CDR3 region has the DNA TGTGCCATCAGGTCCAGCGGTCTAGAAGGCTACACCTTC. Protein product: CAIRSSGLEGYTF.

This clone occurred a few times. This sequence joins TRBV19 and TRBJ1-2; 9 bases map to TRBD1. The ends lost 0 bases at V and 7 bases at J; junction bases unmatched: 12. Germline values: CDR1 LNHDA, CDR2 SQIVND (reference sequence). The CDR3 consists of 17 residues. Here the CDR3 DNA reads TGTGCCAGTAGTATAGATATACAGGGACAGGGATCGCGTGGCTACACCTTC. Encoded protein: CASSIDIQGQGSRGYTF.

This chain links TRBV5-4 with TRBJ1-2; possible D gene TRBD1, 6 bases. Looked up from germline, CDR1 is SGHNT and CDR2 is YYREEE (reference sequence). V lost 1 base and J 3 bases, leaving 13 bases between the germline ends. This CDR3 is built from 15 residues. The CDR3 nucleotides read TGTGCCAGCAGCTTGACGGGGGGCGCTGACTATGGCTACACCTTC. Translated: CASSLTGGADYGYTF.

V usage is TRBV6-1 and J usage is TRBJ2-7, with 8 bases matching TRBD1. Trimming at V came to 4 bases and at J to 0 bases, leaving 8 bases not matched to a gene. Germline CDR1 reads MNHNS; CDR2 reads SASEGT. The CDR3 is made up of 16 amino acids. The CDR3 DNA reads TGTGCCAGCAGTGTGAGGTGGACAGGGACCTCCTACGAGCAGTACTTC. Encoded protein: CASSVRWTGTSYEQYF.

This clone came up a few times. This sequence joins TRBV5-6 and TRBJ1-5; TRBD1 agrees at 8 bases. CDR3 size: 16 residues. Per germline, CDR1 SGHDT and CDR2 YYEEEE. V gave up 3 bases and J gave up 3 bases; unmatched junction bases: 8. The CDR3 sequence: CASSSGQGALNQPQHF. DNA for the CDR3: TGTGCCAGCAGCTCCGGACAGGGAGCTCTCAATCAGCCCCAGCATTTT.

As to this clone: No DNA is shown, since the ends of the CDR3 on it are uncertain; the CDR3 is the one TCRdb lists. This sequence joins TRBV28 and TRBJ1-1. Inclusive of both ends, the CDR3 amounts to 15 amino acids. Germline V lookup: CDR1 MDHEN, CDR2 SYDVKM. The CDR3 protein is CASSRLLSLDTEAFF.